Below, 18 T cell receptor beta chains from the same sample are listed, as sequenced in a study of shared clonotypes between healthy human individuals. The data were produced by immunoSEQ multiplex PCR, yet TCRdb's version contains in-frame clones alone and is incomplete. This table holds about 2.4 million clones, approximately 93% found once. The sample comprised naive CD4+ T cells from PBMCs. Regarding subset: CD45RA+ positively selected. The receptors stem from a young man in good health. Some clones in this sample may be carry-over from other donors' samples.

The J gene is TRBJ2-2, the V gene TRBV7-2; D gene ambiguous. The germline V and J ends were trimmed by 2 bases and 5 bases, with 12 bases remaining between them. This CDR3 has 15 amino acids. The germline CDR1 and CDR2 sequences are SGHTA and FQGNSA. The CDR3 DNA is TGTGCCAGCAGCTTATTGGGGATTTGGACCGGGGAGCTGTTTTTT. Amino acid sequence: CASSLLGIWTGELFF.

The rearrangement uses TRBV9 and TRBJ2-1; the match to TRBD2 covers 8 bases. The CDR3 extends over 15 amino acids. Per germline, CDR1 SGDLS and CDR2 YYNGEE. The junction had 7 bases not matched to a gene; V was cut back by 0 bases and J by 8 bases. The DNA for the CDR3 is TGTGCCAGCAGCGTAGTAGGTAGCGGGACTGATGAGCAGTTCTTC. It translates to CASSVVGSGTDEQFF.

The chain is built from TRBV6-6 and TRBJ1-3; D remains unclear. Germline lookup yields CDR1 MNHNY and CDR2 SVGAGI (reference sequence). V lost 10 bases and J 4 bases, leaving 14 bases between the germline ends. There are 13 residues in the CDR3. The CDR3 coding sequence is TGTGCCACCCTTTACACCACCGGAAACACCATATATTTT. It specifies CATLYTTGNTIYF.

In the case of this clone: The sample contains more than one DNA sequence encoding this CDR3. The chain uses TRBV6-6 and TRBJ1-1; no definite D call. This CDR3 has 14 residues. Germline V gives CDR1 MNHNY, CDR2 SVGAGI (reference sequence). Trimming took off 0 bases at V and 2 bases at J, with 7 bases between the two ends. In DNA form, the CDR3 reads TGTGCCAGCAGTTACTCGACTGTTAACACTGAAGCTTTCTTT. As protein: CASSYSTVNTEAFF.

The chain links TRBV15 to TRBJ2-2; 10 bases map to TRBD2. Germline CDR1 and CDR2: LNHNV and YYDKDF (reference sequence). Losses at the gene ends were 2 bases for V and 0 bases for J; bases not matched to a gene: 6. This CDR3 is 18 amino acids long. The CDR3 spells CATSRPGLALPNTGELFF. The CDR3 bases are TGTGCCACCAGCAGACCGGGACTAGCGCTACCGAACACCGGGGAGCTGTTTTTT.

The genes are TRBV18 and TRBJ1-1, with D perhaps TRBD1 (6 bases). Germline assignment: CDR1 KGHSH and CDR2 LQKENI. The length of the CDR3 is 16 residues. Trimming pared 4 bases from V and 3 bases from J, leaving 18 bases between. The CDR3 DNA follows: TGTGCCAGCTCACTCCTCTCGGGGGGCAGAGACACTGAAGCTTTCTTT. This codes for CASSLLSGGRDTEAFF.

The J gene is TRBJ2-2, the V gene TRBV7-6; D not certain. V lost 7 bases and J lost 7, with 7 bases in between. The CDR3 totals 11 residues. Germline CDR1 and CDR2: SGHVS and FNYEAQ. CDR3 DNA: TGTGCCAGCATGGGCGACGGGGAGCTGTTTTTT. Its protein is CASMGDGELFF.

CDR3 bases: TGTGCCAGCAGCCCAATACAGGGTGCCACCGGGGAGCTGTTTTTT. It encodes CASSPIQGATGELFF. The V call is TRBV7-9, the J call TRBJ2-2; D possibly corresponds to TRBD1 (6 bases). CDR3 length equals 15 residues. Germline values: CDR1 SEHNR, CDR2 FQNEAQ (reference sequence). V was trimmed by 5 bases and J by 4 bases, leaving 14 bases between them.

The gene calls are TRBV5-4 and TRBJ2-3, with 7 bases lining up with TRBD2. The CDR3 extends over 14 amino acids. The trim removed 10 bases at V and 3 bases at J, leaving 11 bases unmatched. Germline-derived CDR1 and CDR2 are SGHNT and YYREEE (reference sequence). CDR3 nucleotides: TGTGCCGCCAAGTGGGAGGGCCCGACAGATACGCAGTATTTT. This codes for CAAKWEGPTDTQYF.

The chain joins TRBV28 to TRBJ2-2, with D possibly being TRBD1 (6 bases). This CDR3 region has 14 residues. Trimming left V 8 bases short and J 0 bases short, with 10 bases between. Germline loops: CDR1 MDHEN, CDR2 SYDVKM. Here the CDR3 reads CASHHRANTGELFF. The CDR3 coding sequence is TGTGCCAGCCATCACAGGGCGAACACCGGGGAGCTGTTTTTT. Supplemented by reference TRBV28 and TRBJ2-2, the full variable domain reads DVKVTQSSRYLVKRTGEKVFLECVQDMDHENMFWYRQDPGLGLRLIYFSYDVKMKEKGDIPEGYSVSREKKERFSLILESASTNQTSMYLCASHHRANTGELFFGEGSRLTVL.

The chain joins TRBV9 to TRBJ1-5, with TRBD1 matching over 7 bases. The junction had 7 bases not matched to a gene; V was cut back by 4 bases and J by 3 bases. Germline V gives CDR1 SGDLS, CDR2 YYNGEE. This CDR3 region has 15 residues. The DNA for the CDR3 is TGTGCCAGCAGCCCACTGGGACAGCTCAATCAGCCCCAGCATTTT. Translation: CASSPLGQLNQPQHF. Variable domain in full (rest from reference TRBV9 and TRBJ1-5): DSGVTQTPKHLITATGQRVTLRCSPRSGDLSVYWYQQSLDQGLQFLIQYYNGEERAKGNILERFSAQQFPDLHSELNLSSLELGDSALYFCASSPLGQLNQPQHFGDGTRLSIL.

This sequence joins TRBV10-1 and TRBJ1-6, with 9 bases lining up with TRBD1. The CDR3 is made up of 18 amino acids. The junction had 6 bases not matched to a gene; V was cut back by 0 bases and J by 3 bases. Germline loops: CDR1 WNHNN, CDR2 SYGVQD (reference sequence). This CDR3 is CASSESYRGLLYNSPLHF. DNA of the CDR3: TGCGCCAGCAGTGAGTCTTACAGGGGGCTGCTCTATAATTCACCCCTCCACTTT.

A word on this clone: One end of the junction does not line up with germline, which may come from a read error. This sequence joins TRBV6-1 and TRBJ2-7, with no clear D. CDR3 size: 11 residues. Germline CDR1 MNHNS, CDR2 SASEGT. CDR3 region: CASREVYEQYF. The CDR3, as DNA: TGTGCCAGCAGGGAAGTATACGAGCAGTACTTC.

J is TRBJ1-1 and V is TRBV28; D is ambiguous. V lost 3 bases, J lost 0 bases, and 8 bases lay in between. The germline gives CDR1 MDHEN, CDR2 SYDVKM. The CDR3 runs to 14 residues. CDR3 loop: CASSFVALNTEAFF. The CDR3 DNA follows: TGTGCCAGCAGTTTTGTCGCCCTGAACACTGAAGCTTTCTTT.

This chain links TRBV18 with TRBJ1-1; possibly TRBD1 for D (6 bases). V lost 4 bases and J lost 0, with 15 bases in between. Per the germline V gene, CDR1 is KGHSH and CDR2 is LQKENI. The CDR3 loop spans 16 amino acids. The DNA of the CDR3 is TGTGCCAGCTCACTCTACCCGACAGGAATGAACACTGAAGCTTTCTTT. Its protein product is CASSLYPTGMNTEAFF.

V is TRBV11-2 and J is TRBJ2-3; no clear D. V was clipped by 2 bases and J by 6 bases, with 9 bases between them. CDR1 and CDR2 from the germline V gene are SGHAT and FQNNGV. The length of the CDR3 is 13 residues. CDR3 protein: CASSLNSPDTQYF. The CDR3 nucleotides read TGTGCCAGCAGCTTAAACAGCCCCGATACGCAGTATTTT.

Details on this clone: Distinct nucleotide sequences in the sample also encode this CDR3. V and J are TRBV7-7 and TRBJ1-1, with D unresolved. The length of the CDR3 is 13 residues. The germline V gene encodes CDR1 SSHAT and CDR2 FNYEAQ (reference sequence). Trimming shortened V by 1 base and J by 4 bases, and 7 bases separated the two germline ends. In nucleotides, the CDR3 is TGTGCCAGCAGCTTAGATCGGGGCACTGAAGCTTTCTTT. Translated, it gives CASSLDRGTEAFF.

The CDR3 is CASSKDGGPNYGYTF. Here the CDR3 DNA reads TGTGCCAGCAGCAAAGATGGGGGGCCCAACTATGGCTACACCTTC. The V and J genes are TRBV21-1 and TRBJ1-2. TRBV21-1 is a documented pseudogene. The CDR3 length is 15 residues.